The clone carrying this T cell receptor beta chain came up once. Germline CDR1 is GTSNPN and CDR2 is SVGIG (reference sequence). V dropped 3 bases and J dropped 4 bases, with 11 bases sitting between them. The CDR3 length is 13 residues. The assay was immunoSEQ multiplex PCR, and TCRdb's table has in-frame clones only and misses some. The table includes 35,000 to 50,000 clones, roughly 88% detected once. The sample belongs to a study of sequential checkpoint blockade in melanoma. Treatment of the sample: randomized to nivolumab then ipilimumab (arm A) or the reverse (arm B). V and J are TRBV30 and TRBJ2-3, with a possible D match to TRBD1 (6 bases). This TCR was sampled from a human donor with melanoma. Specimen: CD8+ T cells sorted from blood (inferred from file names), collected from a patient given nivolumab and ipilimumab in sequence. CDR3 in amino acids: CAWSLGQPDTQYF. As DNA, the CDR3 is TGTGCCTGGAGCCTGGGACAACCAGATACGCAGTATTTT.